The 18 T cell receptor beta chains presented below share a single source sample, sequenced in a study of T cell responses to AZD1222 COVID-19 vaccine. TCRdb keeps only in-frame clones here, not all; method: immunoSEQ multiplex PCR. The sample records about 140,000 clones, approximately 84% being singletons. This specimen was peripheral blood, taken on day 0 of AZD1222 vaccination. These receptors originate from an adult in good health.

The chain joins TRBV6-5 to TRBJ2-3; D call uncertain. Germline CDR1 and CDR2: MNHEY and SVGAGI. The CDR3 runs to 15 residues. The V end lost 5 bases, the J end lost 2 bases, and 14 bases lay between the germline ends. The CDR3 spells CASSPQTLSTDTQYF. The CDR3, as DNA: TGTGCCAGCAGTCCCCAGACACTATCCACAGATACGCAGTATTTT.

This chain uses TRBV29-1 with TRBJ1-2; 8 nucleotides agree with TRBD1. This CDR3 has 14 residues. Germline V gene sequence: CDR1 SQVTM, CDR2 ANQGSEA. V trimming: 1 base; J trimming: 7 bases; junction bases outside the gene matches: 8. The CDR3 reads CSVEASTGGGGYTF. The CDR3 DNA is TGCAGCGTTGAAGCCTCTACAGGGGGTGGTGGCTACACCTTC.

The chain recombines TRBV4-2 with TRBJ1-4, with 7 bases lining up with TRBD1. The CDR3 covers 15 residues. V lost 0 bases to trimming and J lost 6 bases; unmatched junction nucleotides: 4. Germline V lookup: CDR1 LGHNA, CDR2 YNFKEQ. CDR3 amino acids: CASSQEWQGDEKLFF. Written as DNA, the CDR3 is TGTGCCAGCAGCCAAGAGTGGCAGGGGGATGAAAAACTGTTTTTT.

The chain couples TRBV5-6 to TRBJ1-1, with D hard to call. The germline V gene has CDR1 SGHDT and CDR2 YYEEEE. This CDR3 is built from 13 residues. V lost 3 bases to trimming and J lost 11 bases, with 17 bases between them. CDR3 DNA: TGTGCCAGCAGCTCTACGCGCCAAGTATGGGCTTTCTTT. As protein: CASSSTRQVWAFF.

The chain recombines TRBV5-4 with TRBJ1-1; D is uncertain. V was cut by 4 bases and J by 1 base, with 14 bases left in between. The CDR3 has 15 amino acids. From germline, CDR1 is SGHNT and CDR2 YYREEE (reference sequence). The CDR3 region has the DNA TGTGCCAGCAGCCCGACCCGATCTCGGAACACTGAAGCTTTCTTT. Protein sequence: CASSPTRSRNTEAFF.

The chain recombines TRBV10-3 with TRBJ1-2; 9 nucleotides align to TRBD1. Looked up from germline, CDR1 is ENHRY and CDR2 is SYGVKD. The CDR3 sequence is 19 residues long. J was trimmed by 0 bases and V by 10 bases; bases with no gene match: 21. The CDR3 here is CATQGGTGGGGTSNYGYTF. The CDR3 bases are TGTGCCACTCAGGGGGGTACAGGGGGCGGAGGTACTTCTAACTATGGCTACACCTTC.

The rearrangement links TRBV5-1 to TRBJ2-5; 15 nucleotides match TRBD2. Germline V CDR1 and CDR2: SGHRS, YFSETQ. The CDR3 runs to 17 residues. V shed 4 bases and J 5 bases; nucleotides not matched to a gene: 9. The CDR3 loop is CASSPGLAGGIGETQYF. In DNA form, the CDR3 reads TGCGCCAGCAGCCCCGGACTAGCGGGGGGGATAGGGGAGACCCAGTACTTC.

The chain combines TRBV5-1 with TRBJ1-1, with D maybe TRBD1 (5 bases). Germline V gives CDR1 SGHRS, CDR2 YFSETQ. CDR3 size: 17 residues. The V end was cut by 0 bases, the J end by 0 bases, with 15 bases between. The CDR3 nucleotides are TGCGCCAGCAGCTTGGCGGCAGGGCGAGGAATGAACACTGAAGCTTTCTTT. Its translation is CASSLAAGRGMNTEAFF.

The gene calls are TRBV28 and TRBJ2-7; D unclear. CDR1 and CDR2 from the germline V gene are MDHEN and SYDVKM. Trimming took off 5 bases at V and 2 bases at J, with 10 bases between the two ends. The CDR3 covers 13 residues. In DNA form, the CDR3 reads TGTGCCAGCAGTCCGCGACCGACCTACGAGCAGTACTTC. Translation: CASSPRPTYEQYF.

The chain joins TRBV19 to TRBJ1-6; D unresolved. From germline, CDR1 is LNHDA and CDR2 SQIVND (reference sequence). This CDR3 is built from 14 residues. Trimming removed 4 bases at V and 5 bases at J, with 9 bases between. This CDR3 reads CASSTVQDNSPLHF. As DNA, the CDR3 is TGTGCCAGTAGTACCGTCCAGGATAATTCACCCCTCCACTTT.

The chain carries TRBV27 and TRBJ1-2, with a possible D match to TRBD1 (5 bases). CDR3 size: 14 residues. V dropped 5 bases and J dropped 10 bases, with 20 bases sitting between them. The germline V gene encodes CDR1 MNHEY and CDR2 SMNVEV (reference sequence). The CDR3 sequence: CASSLSTDDFLYTF. DNA for the CDR3: TGTGCCAGCAGTCTTTCGACAGACGACTTCCTCTACACCTTC.

The chain links TRBV6-1 to TRBJ1-6; TRBD1 matches 8 bases. Germline V gives CDR1 MNHNS, CDR2 SASEGT. After removal of 1 base from V and 7 bases from J, the junction contained 6 bases not matched to a gene. The CDR3 contains 16 residues. The CDR3 nucleotides read TGTGCCAGCAGTGAAGAAGGGGCAGGGGGCAATTCACCCCTCCACTTT. Translation: CASSEEGAGGNSPLHF.

The chain recombines TRBV6-5 with TRBJ1-1; D possibly corresponds to TRBD1 (5 bases). This CDR3 has 14 residues. Germline CDR1 reads MNHEY; CDR2 reads SVGAGI. Between the trimmed V and J ends, which lost 6 bases and 0 bases, there was a span of 11 bases. In DNA form, the CDR3 reads TGTGCCAGCAGAGGGGATACCTTGAACACTGAAGCTTTCTTT. Amino acids: CASRGDTLNTEAFF.

The chain joins TRBV3-1 (or the pseudogene TRBV3-2) to TRBJ1-2; 8 bases map to TRBD1. The CDR3 sequence is 13 residues long. Germline V CDR1 and CDR2: LGHDT, YNNKEL (reference sequence). J gave up 8 bases and V 1 base, and 3 bases lay outside the gene matches. CDR3 protein: CASSQGTGGGYTF. The CDR3 DNA is TGTGCCAGCAGCCAAGGCACAGGGGGAGGCTACACCTTC.

The chain links TRBV27 to TRBJ1-5; possibly TRBD1 for D (6 bases). The CDR3 is 14 amino acids. The V gene lost 5 bases and the J gene lost 3 bases, with 11 bases spanning the gap. Looked up from germline, CDR1 is MNHEY and CDR2 is SMNVEV (reference sequence). The DNA for the CDR3 is TGTGCCAGCAGTCTACAGGGTTTCAATCAGCCCCAGCATTTT. It codes for CASSLQGFNQPQHF.

The genes are TRBV25-1 and TRBJ2-7; D gene ambiguous. Germline CDR1 MGHDK, CDR2 SYGVNS. There are 14 residues in the CDR3. With 1 base removed from V and 2 bases from J, the gap between germline ends came to 9 bases. CDR3 sequence (DNA): TGTGCCAGCAGTGAATGGACCAAGACCTACGAGCAGTACTTC. Its protein product is CASSEWTKTYEQYF.

A single count supports this clone. This chain joins TRBV9 and TRBJ1-3, with D tentatively TRBD1 (6 bases). V was pared by 3 bases and J by 4 bases, with 14 bases between. This CDR3 region has 15 residues. The germline V gene has CDR1 SGDLS and CDR2 YYNGEE. The CDR3 sequence is CASSANGGLGNTIYF. CDR3 DNA: TGTGCCAGCAGCGCTAACGGGGGGCTAGGAAACACCATATATTTT.

The genes are TRBV7-9 and TRBJ1-5; TRBD1 might be the D (5 bases). The CDR3 extends over 16 amino acids. V lost 1 base to trimming and J lost 3 bases, with 13 bases between them. In germline, CDR1 is SEHNR, CDR2 FQNEAQ (reference sequence). CDR3 sequence (DNA): TGTGCCAGCAGCTTAGTACGGCAGGGAAACAATCAGCCCCAGCATTTT. It is translated as CASSLVRQGNNQPQHF. Complete variable domain (other parts from reference TRBV7-9 and TRBJ1-5): DTGVSQNPRHKITKRGQNVTFRCDPISEHNRLYWYRQTLGQGPEFLTYFQNEAQLEKSRLLSDRFSAERPKGSFSTLEIQRTEQGDSAMYLCASSLVRQGNNQPQHFGDGTRLSIL.